The next 18 T cell receptor beta chains were all read from a single sample in a study of blood T cell repertoires in COVID-19. This table comes from immunoSEQ multiplex PCR, and its TCRdb copy is limited to in-frame clones, with some not included. Of nearly 200,000 clones in the sample, around 81% were seen once. The sequencing sample was made of peripheral blood. The receptors were sampled from a man aged 55 to 70 with COVID-19, enrolled during active disease.

The count of this clone is one. V gene TRBV21-1 combines with J gene TRBJ1-3; no DNA check was done on the table's D call, TRBD1. TRBV21-1 counts as a pseudogene. This CDR3 is 17 amino acids long. CDR3 region: CASSKVCAGGDGNTIYF. The DNA for the CDR3 is TGTGCCAGCAGCAAAGTTTGCGCAGGGGGCGATGGAAACACCATATATTTT.

In this sample, this clone turned up once. The J gene is TRBJ2-1, the V gene TRBV9; D gene unclear. Germline V gene sequence: CDR1 SGDLS, CDR2 YYNGEE. This CDR3 has 13 amino acids. The V end lost 2 bases, the J end lost 3 bases, and 6 bases lay between the germline ends. CDR3 bases: TGTGCCAGCAGCGTTACAAACTACAATGAGCAGTTCTTC. Amino acids: CASSVTNYNEQFF. Complete variable domain (other parts from reference TRBV9 and TRBJ2-1): DSGVTQTPKHLITATGQRVTLRCSPRSGDLSVYWYQQSLDQGLQFLIQYYNGEERAKGNILERFSAQQFPDLHSELNLSSLELGDSALYFCASSVTNYNEQFFGPGTRLTVL.

V is TRBV7-9 and J is TRBJ1-1; TRBD1 matches 9 bases. Germline loops: CDR1 SEHNR, CDR2 FQNEAQ (reference sequence). V lost 5 bases, J lost 4 bases, and 5 bases stayed unmatched. CDR3 size: 14 residues. The CDR3 DNA is TGTGCCAGCAGCAACACGACAGGGGGCACTGAAGCTTTCTTT. Its translation: CASSNTTGGTEAFF.

The chain carries TRBV5-1 and TRBJ1-1; 11 nucleotides align to TRBD1. This CDR3 is built from 15 residues. Per the germline V gene, CDR1 is SGHRS and CDR2 is YFSETQ. With 1 base clipped from V and 4 bases from J, the junction kept 3 bases outside the gene matches. In nucleotides, the CDR3 is TGCGCCAGCAGCTTGTTGGGACAGGGGGTCACTGAAGCTTTCTTT. Amino acid sequence: CASSLLGQGVTEAFF.

The V gene is TRBV5-1, the J gene TRBJ2-3, with TRBD2 matching 7 bases. J was trimmed by 0 bases and V by 6 bases; bases with no gene match: 4. The CDR3 extends over 14 amino acids. Germline V gene data show CDR1 as SGHRS and CDR2 as YFSETQ. Here the CDR3 reads CASTTSRSTDTQYF. The CDR3 nucleotides read TGCGCCAGCACGACTAGCCGAAGCACAGATACGCAGTATTTT.

The V gene is TRBV15, the J gene TRBJ2-5; D perhaps matches TRBD1 (5 bases). Between the trimmed V and J ends, which lost 3 bases and 4 bases, there was a span of 15 bases. Per the germline V gene, CDR1 is LNHNV and CDR2 is YYDKDF (reference sequence). The CDR3 extends over 15 amino acids. CDR3 coding DNA: TGTGCCACCAGCAGTGGACCCTGGCAGGGAGAGACCCAGTACTTC. This gives the protein CATSSGPWQGETQYF.

The V gene is TRBV10-3, the J gene TRBJ1-4; tentatively, D is TRBD1 (6 bases). This CDR3 is built from 13 residues. V lost 3 bases and J 12 bases, leaving 14 bases between the germline ends. Looked up from germline, CDR1 is ENHRY and CDR2 is SYGVKD. CDR3 loop: CAISELQGFELFF. The CDR3 DNA sequence: TGTGCCATCAGTGAACTTCAGGGGTTTGAACTGTTTTTT.

The V and J genes are TRBV3-1 (or the pseudogene TRBV3-2) and TRBJ2-2; TRBD1 matches 7 bases. V shed 3 bases and J 7 bases; nucleotides not matched to a gene: 11. This CDR3 is 16 amino acids long. From germline, CDR1 is LGHDT and CDR2 YNNKEL (reference sequence). CDR3 protein: CASSQIPGTVGGELFF. The DNA for the CDR3 is TGTGCCAGCAGCCAGATCCCCGGGACAGTCGGCGGGGAGCTGTTTTTT.

The V and J genes are TRBV4-1 and TRBJ2-1; D not resolved. The CDR3 has 14 residues. Per germline, CDR1 MGHRA and CDR2 YSYEKL. V dropped 4 bases and J dropped 4 bases, with 11 bases sitting between them. The CDR3 DNA reads TGCGCCAGCAGCCCCTCAGACAATTACAATGAGCAGTTCTTC. This sequence encodes CASSPSDNYNEQFF.

The J gene is TRBJ2-5, the V gene TRBV5-4, with 13 positions matching TRBD2. The CDR3 is 15 amino acids. Germline CDR1 reads SGHNT; CDR2 reads YYREEE (reference sequence). J lost 4 bases, V lost 4 bases, and 4 bases had no gene match. The DNA of the CDR3 is TGTGCCAGCAGCAAAGGACTAGCGGGAGCAGAGACCCAGTACTTC. It is translated as CASSKGLAGAETQYF.

The chain links TRBV9 to TRBJ2-1; 8 nucleotides match TRBD2. The CDR3 has 12 amino acids. Looked up from germline, CDR1 is SGDLS and CDR2 is YYNGEE. Germline trimming cut 4 bases from V and 9 bases from J; bases unmatched to any gene: 3. The CDR3 spells CASSTLAGEQFF. CDR3 nucleotide sequence: TGTGCCAGCAGCACTCTAGCGGGTGAGCAGTTCTTC.

The J gene is TRBJ2-7, the V gene TRBV6-6; 10 positions agree with TRBD1. Trimming took 5 bases from V and 4 from J; bases not matched to a gene: 5. The CDR3 runs to 14 residues. Germline loops: CDR1 MNHNY, CDR2 SVGAGI (reference sequence). The CDR3 bases are TGTGCCAGCAGTCCACGGGACAGGGGTTACGAGCAGTACTTC. It translates to CASSPRDRGYEQYF.

The CDR3 DNA reads TGTGCCAGCAGCTTGGGAGCGGGGGCCCTCGGTGAGCAGTTCTTC. Its translation is CASSLGAGALGEQFF. J is TRBJ2-1 and V is TRBV5-4, with 8 bases aligning to TRBD2. Germline CDR1 reads SGHNT; CDR2 reads YYREEE (reference sequence). J was trimmed by 9 bases and V by 0 bases; bases with no gene match: 8. The CDR3 is 15 amino acids.

The V call is TRBV2, the J call TRBJ1-2, with D perhaps matching TRBD1 (5 bases). V lost 7 bases to trimming and J lost 7 bases, with 13 bases between them. Germline CDR1 SNHLY, CDR2 FYNNEI. The length of the CDR3 is 12 residues. The CDR3 spells CASTPGDGGYTF. The DNA for the CDR3 is TGTGCCAGCACCCCGGGGGATGGTGGCTACACCTTC.

This clone showed up just once. The chain couples TRBV10-1 to TRBJ2-1, with 9 bases aligning to TRBD2. The J segment lost 2 bases and the V segment lost 4 bases, leaving 6 bases of the junction unmatched. CDR1 and CDR2 (germline): WNHNN, SYGVQD (reference sequence). The CDR3 consists of 16 residues. CDR3 amino acids: CASSGEQREAYNEQFF. The CDR3 coding sequence is TGCGCCAGCAGTGGTGAGCAGCGGGAGGCCTACAATGAGCAGTTCTTC.

The chain combines TRBV5-1 with TRBJ1-1; D gene uncertain. V was pared by 0 bases and J by 1 base, with 10 bases between. This CDR3 is 15 amino acids long. Germline CDR1 SGHRS, CDR2 YFSETQ. CDR3 sequence reads: CASSLGRAENTEAFF. The CDR3 region has the DNA TGCGCCAGCAGCTTGGGGAGGGCCGAGAACACTGAAGCTTTCTTT.

The chain employs TRBV11-1 and TRBJ2-1; TRBD1 agrees at 7 bases. CDR3 size: 15 residues. The V gene's germline CDR1 is SGHAT and CDR2 FQDESV (reference sequence). The ends lost 1 base at V and 1 base at J; junction bases unmatched: 1. The CDR3 region has the DNA TGTGCCAGCAGCTTAGGCAGGGGGTCCTACAATGAGCAGTTCTTC. It is translated as CASSLGRGSYNEQFF.

This rearrangement joins TRBV14 to TRBJ1-2; 8 bases align to TRBD1. J gave up 14 bases and V 2 bases, and 10 bases lay outside the gene matches. The CDR3 spans 13 residues. The germline CDR1 and CDR2 sequences are SGHDN and FVKESK. Written as DNA, the CDR3 is TGTGCCAGCAGCCAAAACTACCAGGGGGCGCCGACCTTC. It yields the protein CASSQNYQGAPTF. Supplemented by reference TRBV14 and TRBJ1-2, the full variable domain reads EAGVTQFPSHSVIEKGQTVTLRCDPISGHDNLYWYRRVMGKEIKFLLHFVKESKQDESGMPNNRFLAERTGGTYSTLKVQPAELEDSGVYFCASSQNYQGAPTFGSGTRLTVV.